This entry describes one TCR beta chain. The data stem from a study of blood T cell repertoires in COVID-19. Study background: Samples representing acute and convalescent COVID-19 were sourced from the United States, Italy and Spain. Nucleic acid was either cDNA or gDNA, and it came from T cells, B-cell-depleted T cells, or PBMCs.

The germline CDR1 and CDR2 sequences are SQVTM and ANQGSEA. This CDR3 comprises 14 residues. Trimming pared 1 base from V and 2 bases from J, leaving 10 bases between. How the authors handled the data: Reference gene primer amplification in the assay estimated nucleated cell counts. Profiling relied on immunoSEQ multiplex PCR, and the TCRdb table lists in-frame clones only, not all of them. V, J and clone size are taken as reported in that table, and D and trimming were inferred from the DNA itself. Here the sample spans about 260,000 clones, 88% being singletons. V is TRBV29-1 and J is TRBJ2-3, with D possibly matching TRBD1 (5 bases). The sample taken for sequencing was peripheral blood. This TCR derives from a human donor in a cohort sampled during active COVID-19. CDR3 loop: CSVEGQGFTDTQYF. The CDR3 nucleotides read TGCAGCGTTGAAGGGCAGGGTTTCACAGATACGCAGTATTTT.